Sequencing of this TCR beta chain was carried out in a study of cytomegalovirus exposure and HLA in healthy donors. V lost 6 bases to trimming and J lost 7 bases; unmatched junction nucleotides: 8. The CDR3 has 15 amino acids. Germline assignment: CDR1 WSHSY and CDR2 SAAADI. Researchers ran the PCR with 60 Vbeta and 13 Jbeta primers. Libraries were prepared by immunoSEQ multiplex PCR; TCRdb keeps only in-frame clonotypes and omits some of them. The profile covers about 190,000 clones, with roughly four fifths appearing a single time and around 3.3% taken by the ten largest. The sequenced material came from PBMCs. The sequence was collected from a woman younger than 45 in good health and CMV-seropositive. This rearrangement joins TRBV10-2 to TRBJ1-4, with 10 bases identical to TRBD1. CDR3 sequence: CASSATGTGAEKLFF. CDR3 DNA: TGCGCCAGCAGCGCAACCGGGACAGGGGCTGAAAAACTGTTTTTT.